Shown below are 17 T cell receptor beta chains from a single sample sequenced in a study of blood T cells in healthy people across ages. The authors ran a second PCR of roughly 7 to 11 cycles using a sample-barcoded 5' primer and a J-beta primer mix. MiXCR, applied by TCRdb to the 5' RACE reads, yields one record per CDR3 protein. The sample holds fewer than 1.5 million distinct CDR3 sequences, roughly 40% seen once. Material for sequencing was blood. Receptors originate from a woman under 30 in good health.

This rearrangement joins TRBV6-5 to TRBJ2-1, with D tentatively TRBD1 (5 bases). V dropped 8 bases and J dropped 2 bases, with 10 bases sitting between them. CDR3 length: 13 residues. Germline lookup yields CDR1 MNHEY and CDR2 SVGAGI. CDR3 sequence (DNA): TGTGCCAGCGGGATCAGGGCCTACAATGAGCAGTTCTTC. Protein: CASGIRAYNEQFF.

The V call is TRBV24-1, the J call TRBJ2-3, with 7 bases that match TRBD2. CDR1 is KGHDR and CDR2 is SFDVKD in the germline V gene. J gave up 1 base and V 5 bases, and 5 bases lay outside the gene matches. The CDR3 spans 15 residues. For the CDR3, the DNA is TGTGCCACCAGTGGTAGTCTAGCGGGCACAGATACGCAGTATTTT. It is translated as CATSGSLAGTDTQYF.

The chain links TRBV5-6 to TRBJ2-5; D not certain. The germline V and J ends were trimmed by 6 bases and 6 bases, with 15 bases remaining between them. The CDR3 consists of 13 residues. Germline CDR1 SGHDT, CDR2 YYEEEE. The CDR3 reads CASTQERSKTQYF. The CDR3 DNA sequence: TGTGCCAGCACCCAAGAGAGGTCCAAGACCCAGTACTTC.

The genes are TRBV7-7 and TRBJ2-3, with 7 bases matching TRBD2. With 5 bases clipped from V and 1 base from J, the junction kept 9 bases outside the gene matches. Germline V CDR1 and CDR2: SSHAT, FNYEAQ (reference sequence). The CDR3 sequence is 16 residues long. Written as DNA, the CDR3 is TGTGCCAGCAGCCCGGGGGAGGGGATCGGCACAGATACGCAGTATTTT. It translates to CASSPGEGIGTDTQYF.

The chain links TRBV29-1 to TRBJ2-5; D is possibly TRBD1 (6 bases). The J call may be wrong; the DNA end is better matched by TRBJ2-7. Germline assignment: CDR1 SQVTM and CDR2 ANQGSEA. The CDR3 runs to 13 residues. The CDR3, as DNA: TGCAGCGTTGAAGAGGGGGCAGGGCTCGAGCAGTACTTC. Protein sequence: CSVEEGAGLEQYF.

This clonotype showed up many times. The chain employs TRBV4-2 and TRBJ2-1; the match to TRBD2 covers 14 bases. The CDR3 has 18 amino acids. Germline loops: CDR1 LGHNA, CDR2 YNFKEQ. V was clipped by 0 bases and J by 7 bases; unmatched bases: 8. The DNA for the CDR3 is TGTGCCAGCAGCCAAGAGGGGACTAGCGGGAGTCGTTGGAATGAGCAGTTCTTC. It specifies CASSQEGTSGSRWNEQFF.

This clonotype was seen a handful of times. For the CDR3, the DNA is TGTGCCACTCAAGCTAGGACTAGCGGGGGGGCAAGATACGAGCAGTACTTC. It yields the protein CATQARTSGGARYEQYF. This chain links TRBV6-6 with TRBJ2-7, with TRBD2 matching 15 bases. The CDR3 contains 17 residues. CDR1 is MNHNY, CDR2 SVGAGI, per germline (reference sequence). The ends lost 10 bases at V and 4 bases at J; junction bases unmatched: 14.

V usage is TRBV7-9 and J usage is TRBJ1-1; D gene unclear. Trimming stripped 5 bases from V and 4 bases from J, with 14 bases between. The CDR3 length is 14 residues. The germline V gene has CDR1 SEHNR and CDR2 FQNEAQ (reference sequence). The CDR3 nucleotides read TGTGCCAGCAGCACCCGATACGACGGCACTGAAGCTTTCTTT. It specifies CASSTRYDGTEAFF. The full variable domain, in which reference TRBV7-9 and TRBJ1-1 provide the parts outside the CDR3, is DTGVSQNPRHKITKRGQNVTFRCDPISEHNRLYWYRQTLGQGPEFLTYFQNEAQLEKSRLLSDRFSAERPKGSFSTLEIQRTEQGDSAMYLCASSTRYDGTEAFFGQGTRLTVV.

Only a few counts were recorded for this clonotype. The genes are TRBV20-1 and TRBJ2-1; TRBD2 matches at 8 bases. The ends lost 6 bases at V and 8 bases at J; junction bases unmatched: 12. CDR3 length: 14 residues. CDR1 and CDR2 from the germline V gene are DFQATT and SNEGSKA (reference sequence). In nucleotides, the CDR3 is TGCAGTGCCACCGGGGGGGCCTCTAAGGATGAGCAGTTCTTC. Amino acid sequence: CSATGGASKDEQFF.

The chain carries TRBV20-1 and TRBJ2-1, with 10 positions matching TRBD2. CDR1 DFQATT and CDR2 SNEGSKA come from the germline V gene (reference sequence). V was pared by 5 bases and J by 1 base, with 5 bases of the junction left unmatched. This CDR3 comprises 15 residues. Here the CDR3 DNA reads TGCAGTGCTTTGAGGACTAGCGGATCCTACAATGAGCAGTTCTTC. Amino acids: CSALRTSGSYNEQFF.

The CDR3 protein is CASTAILGYNEQFF. CDR3 DNA sequence: TGTGCCAGCACTGCGATCCTTGGGTACAATGAGCAGTTCTTC. The chain joins TRBV2 to TRBJ2-1; D not resolved. CDR3 length: 14 amino acids. Trimming cost V 7 bases and J 4 bases, with 14 bases left between them. In germline, CDR1 is SNHLY, CDR2 FYNNEI.

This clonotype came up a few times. This chain's CDR3 is CASRSLAFLDPGWGEQYF. The CDR3 nucleotides read TGTGCCAGCAGATCCCTCGCCTTCCTAGATCCCGGCTGGGGCGAGCAGTACTTC. This sequence joins TRBV28 and TRBJ2-7, with D hard to call. V shed 6 bases and J shed 6 bases, with 30 bases lying between them. The CDR3 runs 18 residues. CDR1 and CDR2 (germline): MDHEN, SYDVKM.

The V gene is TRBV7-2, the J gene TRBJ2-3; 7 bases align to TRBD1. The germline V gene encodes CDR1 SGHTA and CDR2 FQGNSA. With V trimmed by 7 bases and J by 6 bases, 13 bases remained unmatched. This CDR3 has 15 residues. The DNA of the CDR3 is TGTGCCAGCACCCTAAGAGGGGGCCTGTCGGATACGCAGTATTTT. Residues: CASTLRGGLSDTQYF.

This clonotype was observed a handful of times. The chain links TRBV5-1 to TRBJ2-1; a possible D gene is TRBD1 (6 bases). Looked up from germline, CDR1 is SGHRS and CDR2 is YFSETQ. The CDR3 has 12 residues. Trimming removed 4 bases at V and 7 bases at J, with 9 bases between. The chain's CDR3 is CASSGQTNEQFF. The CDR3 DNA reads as TGCGCCAGCAGCGGACAGACAAATGAGCAGTTCTTC.

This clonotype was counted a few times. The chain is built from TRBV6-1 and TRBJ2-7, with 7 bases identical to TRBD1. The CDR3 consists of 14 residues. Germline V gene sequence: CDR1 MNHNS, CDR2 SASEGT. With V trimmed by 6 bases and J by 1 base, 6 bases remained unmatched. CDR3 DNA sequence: TGTGCCAGCAGCCTCCAGGGGGAGTCCTACGAGCAGTACTTC. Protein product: CASSLQGESYEQYF.

CDR3 loop: CASSPGTRMEQYF. CDR3 bases: TGTGCCAGCAGTCCCGGGACTAGGATGGAGCAGTACTTC. V usage is TRBV6-5 and J usage is TRBJ2-5; TRBD2 matches at 8 bases. V shed 5 bases, J shed 11 bases, and the junction held 10 bases outside the gene matches. CDR1 MNHEY and CDR2 SVGAGI come from the germline V gene. There are 13 residues in the CDR3.

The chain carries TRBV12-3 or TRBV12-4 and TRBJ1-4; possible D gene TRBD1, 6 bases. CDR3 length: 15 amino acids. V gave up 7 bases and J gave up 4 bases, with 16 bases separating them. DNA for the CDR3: TGTGCCAGCACCTTGGGGGGCGGGTTTAATGAAAAACTGTTTTTT. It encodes CASTLGGGFNEKLFF.